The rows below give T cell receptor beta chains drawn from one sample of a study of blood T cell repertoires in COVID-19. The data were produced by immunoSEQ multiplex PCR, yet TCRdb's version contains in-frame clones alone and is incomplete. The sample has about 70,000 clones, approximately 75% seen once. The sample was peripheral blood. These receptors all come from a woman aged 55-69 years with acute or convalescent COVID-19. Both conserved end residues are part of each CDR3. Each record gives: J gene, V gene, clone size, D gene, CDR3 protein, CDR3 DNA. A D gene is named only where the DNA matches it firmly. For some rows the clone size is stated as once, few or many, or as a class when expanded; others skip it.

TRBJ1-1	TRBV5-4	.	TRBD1	CASRVDRTNTEAFF	TGTGCCAGCAGGGTGGACAGGACCAACACTGAAGCTTTCTTT
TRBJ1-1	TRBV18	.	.	CASSDSLNTEAFF	TGTGCCAGCTCGGACAGCCTGAACACTGAAGCTTTCTTT
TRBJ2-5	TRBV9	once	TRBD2	CASSVVAGGYQETQYF	TGTGCCAGCAGCGTAGTGGCGGGGGGGTACCAAGAGACCCAGTACTTC
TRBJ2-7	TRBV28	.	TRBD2	CASHKRGGLYEQYF	TGTGCCAGTCACAAGCGGGGGGGCCTCTACGAGCAGTACTTC
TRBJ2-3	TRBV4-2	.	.	CASSQERESGADTQYF	TGTGCCAGCAGCCAGGAAAGGGAGTCGGGCGCAGATACGCAGTATTTT
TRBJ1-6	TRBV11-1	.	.	CASSLRAGMWSPLHF	TGTGCCAGCAGCTTACGGGCAGGGATGTGGTCACCCCTCCACTTT
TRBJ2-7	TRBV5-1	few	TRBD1	CASSTSTGVSYEQYF	TGCGCCAGCAGTACCTCTACAGGGGTCTCCTACGAGCAGTACTTC
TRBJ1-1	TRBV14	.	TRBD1	CASSQGTGGYTEAFF	TGTGCCAGCAGCCAAGGGACAGGGGGCTACACTGAAGCTTTCTTT
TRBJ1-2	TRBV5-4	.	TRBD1	CASITRPNRGKGYTF	TGTGCCAGCATCACAAGACCTAACAGGGGCAAAGGCTACACCTTC
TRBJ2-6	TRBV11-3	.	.	CASSLGPGVNVLTF	TGTGCCAGCAGCTTAGGACCCGGGGTGAACGTCCTGACTTTC
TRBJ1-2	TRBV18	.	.	CASSATGNYGYTF	TGTGCCAGCTCAGCTACAGGGAACTATGGCTACACCTTC
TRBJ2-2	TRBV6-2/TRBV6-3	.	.	CASSFSAGELFF	TGTGCCAGCAGTTTCAGCGCCGGGGAGCTGTTTTTT
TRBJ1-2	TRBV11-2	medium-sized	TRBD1	CASSSRGNYGYTF	TGTGCCAGCAGCTCCAGGGGGAACTATGGCTACACCTTC
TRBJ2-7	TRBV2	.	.	CASSERGWRETYEQYF	TGTGCCAGCAGTGAACGGGGCTGGAGGGAGACCTACGAGCAGTACTTC
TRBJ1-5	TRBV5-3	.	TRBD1	CARSFVGQGRGGHNQPQHF	TGTGCCAGAAGCTTCGTGGGACAGGGAAGAGGGGGGCACAATCAGCCCCAGCATTTT
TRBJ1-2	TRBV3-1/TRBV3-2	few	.	CASSQGAWRSYGYTF	TGTGCCAGCAGCCAAGGAGCGTGGCGGAGCTATGGCTACACCTTC
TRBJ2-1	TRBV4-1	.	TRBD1	CASSQHRDSSYNEQFF	TGCGCCAGCAGCCAACATCGGGACAGCTCCTACAATGAGCAGTTCTTC
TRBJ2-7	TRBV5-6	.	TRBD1	CASSRPWRGQGTSYEQYF	TGTGCCAGCAGCCGCCCATGGAGAGGACAGGGGACCTCCTACGAGCAGTACTTC
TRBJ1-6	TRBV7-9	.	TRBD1	CASSDRGYNSPLHF	TGTGCCAGCAGCGACAGGGGGTATAATTCACCCCTCCACTTT
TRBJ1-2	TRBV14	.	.	CASSQDGAGATYGYTF	TGTGCCAGCAGCCAAGACGGGGCAGGGGCGACCTATGGCTACACCTTC
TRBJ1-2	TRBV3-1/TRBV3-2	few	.	CASSQARGNYGYTF	TGTGCCAGCAGCCAAGCGCGGGGGAACTATGGCTACACCTTC
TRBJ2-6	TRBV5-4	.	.	CASSQQGSGANVLTF	TGTGCCAGCAGCCAACAGGGTTCTGGGGCCAACGTCCTGACTTTC
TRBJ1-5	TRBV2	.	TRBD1	CASRTGTSYGPQHF	TGTGCCAGCAGGACAGGGACATCATATGGGCCCCAGCATTTT
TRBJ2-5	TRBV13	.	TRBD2	CASNQRVGGQETQYF	TGTGCCAGCAACCAAAGGGTGGGGGGGCAAGAGACCCAGTACTTC